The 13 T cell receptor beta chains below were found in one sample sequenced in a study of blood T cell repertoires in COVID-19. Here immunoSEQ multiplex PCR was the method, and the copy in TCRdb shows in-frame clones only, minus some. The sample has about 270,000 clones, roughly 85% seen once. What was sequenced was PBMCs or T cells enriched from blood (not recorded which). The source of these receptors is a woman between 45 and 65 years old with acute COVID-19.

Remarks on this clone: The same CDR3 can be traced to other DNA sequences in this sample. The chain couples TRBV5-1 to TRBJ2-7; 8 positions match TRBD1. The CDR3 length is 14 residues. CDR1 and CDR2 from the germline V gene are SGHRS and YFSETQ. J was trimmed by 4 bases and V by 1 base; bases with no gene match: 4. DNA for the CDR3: TGCGCCAGCAGCTTGTCAGGGGGCTCGTACGAGCAGTACTTC. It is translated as CASSLSGGSYEQYF.

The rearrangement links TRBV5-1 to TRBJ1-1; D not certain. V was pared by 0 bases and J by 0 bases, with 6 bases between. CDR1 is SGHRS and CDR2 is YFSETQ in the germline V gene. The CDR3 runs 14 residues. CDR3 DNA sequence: TGCGCCAGCAGCTTGGATCCAGTGAACACTGAAGCTTTCTTT. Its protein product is CASSLDPVNTEAFF.

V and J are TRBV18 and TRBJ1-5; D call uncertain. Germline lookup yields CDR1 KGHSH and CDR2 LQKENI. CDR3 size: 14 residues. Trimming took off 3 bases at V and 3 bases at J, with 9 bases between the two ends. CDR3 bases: TGTGCCAGCTCACCGGGCGGGGACAATCAGCCCCAGCATTTT. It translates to CASSPGGDNQPQHF.

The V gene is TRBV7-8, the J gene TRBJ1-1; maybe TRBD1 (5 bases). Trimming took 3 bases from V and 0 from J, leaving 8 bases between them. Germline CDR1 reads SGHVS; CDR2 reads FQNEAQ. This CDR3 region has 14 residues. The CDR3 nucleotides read TGTGCCAGCAGCTTCTCAGGGATGAACACTGAAGCTTTCTTT. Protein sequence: CASSFSGMNTEAFF.

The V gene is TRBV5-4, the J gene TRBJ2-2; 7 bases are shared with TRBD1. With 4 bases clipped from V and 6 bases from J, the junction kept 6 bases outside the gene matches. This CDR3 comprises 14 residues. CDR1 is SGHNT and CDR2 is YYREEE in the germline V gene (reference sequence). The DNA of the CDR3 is TGTGCCAGCAGCGACAGGGAAAAGTCCGGGGAGCTGTTTTTT. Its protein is CASSDREKSGELFF.

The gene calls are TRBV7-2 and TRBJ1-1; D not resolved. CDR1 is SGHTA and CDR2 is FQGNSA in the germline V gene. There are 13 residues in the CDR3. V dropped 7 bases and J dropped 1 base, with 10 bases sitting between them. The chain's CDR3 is CASKSQENTEAFF. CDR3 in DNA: TGTGCCAGCAAGTCCCAGGAGAACACTGAAGCTTTCTTT.

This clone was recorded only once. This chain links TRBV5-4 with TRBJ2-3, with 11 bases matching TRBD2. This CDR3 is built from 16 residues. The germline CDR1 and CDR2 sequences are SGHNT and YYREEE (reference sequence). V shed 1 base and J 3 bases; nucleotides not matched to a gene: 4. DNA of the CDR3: TGTGCCAGCAGCTTGTTCTTAGCGGGGGGGACAGATACGCAGTATTTT. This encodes CASSLFLAGGTDTQYF.

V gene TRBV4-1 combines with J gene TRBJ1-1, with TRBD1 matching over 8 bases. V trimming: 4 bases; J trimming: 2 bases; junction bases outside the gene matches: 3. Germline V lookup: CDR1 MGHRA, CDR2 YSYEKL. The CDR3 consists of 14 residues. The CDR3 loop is CASSRDRSNTEAFF. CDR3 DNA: TGCGCCAGCAGCCGGGACAGGAGTAACACTGAAGCTTTCTTT.

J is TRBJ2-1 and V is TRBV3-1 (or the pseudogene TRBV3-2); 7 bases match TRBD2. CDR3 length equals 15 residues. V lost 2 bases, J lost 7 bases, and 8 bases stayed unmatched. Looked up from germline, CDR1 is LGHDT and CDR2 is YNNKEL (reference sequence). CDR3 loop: CASSQPAGSLNEQFF. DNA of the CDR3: TGTGCCAGCAGCCAACCAGCGGGGTCTCTGAATGAGCAGTTCTTC.

CDR3 sequence (DNA): TGTGCCAGCAGCTTAGCGGGGACACATGAAAAACTGTTTTTT. It is translated as CASSLAGTHEKLFF. The J gene is TRBJ1-4, the V gene TRBV7-2; D is perhaps TRBD1 (6 bases). The CDR3 has 14 amino acids. Germline values: CDR1 SGHTA, CDR2 FQGNSA. V lost 0 bases and J 6 bases, leaving 8 bases between the germline ends.

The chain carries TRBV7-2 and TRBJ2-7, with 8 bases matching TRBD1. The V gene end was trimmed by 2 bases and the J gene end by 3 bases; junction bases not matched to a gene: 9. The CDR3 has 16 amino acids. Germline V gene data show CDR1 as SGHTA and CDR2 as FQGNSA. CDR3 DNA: TGTGCCAGCAGCTTAACCCCTAAAACAGGGGGCTACGAGCAGTACTTC. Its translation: CASSLTPKTGGYEQYF.

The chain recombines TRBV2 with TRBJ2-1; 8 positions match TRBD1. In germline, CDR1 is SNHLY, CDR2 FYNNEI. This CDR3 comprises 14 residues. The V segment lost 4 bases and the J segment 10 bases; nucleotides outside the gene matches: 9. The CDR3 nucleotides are TGTGCCAGCAGTGTGGGCAGGGGGCAAAACGAGCAGTTCTTC. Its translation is CASSVGRGQNEQFF.

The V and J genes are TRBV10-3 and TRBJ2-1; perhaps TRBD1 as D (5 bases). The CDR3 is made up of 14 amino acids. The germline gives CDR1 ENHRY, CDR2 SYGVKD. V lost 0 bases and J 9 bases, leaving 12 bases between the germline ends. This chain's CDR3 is CAISESVTAFEQFF. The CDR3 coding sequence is TGTGCCATCAGTGAGTCTGTGACAGCCTTTGAGCAGTTCTTC.